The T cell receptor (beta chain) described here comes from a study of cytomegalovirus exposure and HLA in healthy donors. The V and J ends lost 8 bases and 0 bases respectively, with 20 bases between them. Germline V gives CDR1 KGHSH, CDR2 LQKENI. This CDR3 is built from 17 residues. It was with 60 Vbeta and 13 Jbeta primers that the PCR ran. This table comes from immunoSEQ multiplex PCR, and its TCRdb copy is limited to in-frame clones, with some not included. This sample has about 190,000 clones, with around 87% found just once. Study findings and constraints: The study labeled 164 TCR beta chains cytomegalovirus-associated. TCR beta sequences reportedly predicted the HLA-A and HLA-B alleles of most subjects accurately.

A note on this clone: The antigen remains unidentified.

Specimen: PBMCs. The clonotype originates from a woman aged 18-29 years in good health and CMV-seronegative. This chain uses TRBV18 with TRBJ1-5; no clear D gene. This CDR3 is CASAGIGSGVSNQPQHF. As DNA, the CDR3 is TGTGCCAGCGCGGGGATTGGATCTGGGGTTAGCAATCAGCCCCAGCATTTT.